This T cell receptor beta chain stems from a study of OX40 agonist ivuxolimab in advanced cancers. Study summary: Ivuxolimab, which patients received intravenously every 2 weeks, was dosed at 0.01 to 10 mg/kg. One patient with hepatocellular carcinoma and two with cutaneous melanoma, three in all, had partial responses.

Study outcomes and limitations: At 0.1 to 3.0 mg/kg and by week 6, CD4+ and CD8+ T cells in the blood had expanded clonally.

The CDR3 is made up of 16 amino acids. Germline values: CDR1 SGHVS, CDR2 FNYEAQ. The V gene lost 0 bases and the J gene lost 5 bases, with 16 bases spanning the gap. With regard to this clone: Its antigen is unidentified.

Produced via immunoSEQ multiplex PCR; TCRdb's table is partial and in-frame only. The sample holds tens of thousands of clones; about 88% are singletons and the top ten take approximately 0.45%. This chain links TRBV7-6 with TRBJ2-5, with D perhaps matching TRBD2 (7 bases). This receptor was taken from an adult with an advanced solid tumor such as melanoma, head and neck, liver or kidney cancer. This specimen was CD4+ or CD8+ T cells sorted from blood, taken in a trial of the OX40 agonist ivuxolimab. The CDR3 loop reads CASSLARGQVQETQYF. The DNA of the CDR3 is TGTGCCAGCAGCTTAGCGCGGGGGCAGGTCCAGGAGACCCAGTACTTC.